This entry is about one TCR beta chain. Its antigen remains unknown. The data were obtained in a study of breast tumors, draining lymph nodes, adjacent tissues. Findings of the study overall: Compared with basal-like, luminal-like tumors shared significantly more repertoire with nontumor tissue.

The CDR3 is 16 amino acids. Trimming left V 1 base short and J 0 bases short, with 15 bases between. Germline loops: CDR1 DFQATT, CDR2 SNEGSKA (reference sequence). Breast cancer patients provided tissue from their axillary draining lymph nodes. Via MiXCR, TCRdb re-called the multiplex PCR reads, giving one row per CDR3 protein. The sample records fewer than 250,000 distinct CDR3 sequences, approximately 31% being singletons. The chain combines TRBV20-1 with TRBJ2-5; tentatively, D is TRBD2 (5 bases). This receptor was identified in a female donor with breast cancer. Some clones in this sample may be carry-over from other donors' samples. Sequencing was carried out using axillary lymph node tissue. CDR3 sequence reads: CSARAPAGRDQETQYF. DNA of the CDR3: TGCAGTGCTAGAGCCCCCGCGGGCCGTGACCAAGAGACCCAGTACTTC.